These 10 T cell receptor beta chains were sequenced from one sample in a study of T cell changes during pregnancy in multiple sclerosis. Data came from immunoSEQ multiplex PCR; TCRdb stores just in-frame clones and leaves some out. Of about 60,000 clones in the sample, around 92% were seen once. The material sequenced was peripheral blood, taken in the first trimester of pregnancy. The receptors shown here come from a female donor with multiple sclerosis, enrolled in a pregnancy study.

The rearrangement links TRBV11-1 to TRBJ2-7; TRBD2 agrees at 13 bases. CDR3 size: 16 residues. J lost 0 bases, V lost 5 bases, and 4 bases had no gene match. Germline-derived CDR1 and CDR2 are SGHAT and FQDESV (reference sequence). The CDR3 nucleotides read TGTGCCAGCAGCCCCGGGACTAGCGGGGCCTCCTACGAGCAGTACTTC. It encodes CASSPGTSGASYEQYF.

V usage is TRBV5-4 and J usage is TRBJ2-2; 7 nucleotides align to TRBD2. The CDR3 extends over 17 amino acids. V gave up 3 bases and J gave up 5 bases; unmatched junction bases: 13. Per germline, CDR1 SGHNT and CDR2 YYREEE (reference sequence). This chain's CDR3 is CASSSTRLAETTGELFF. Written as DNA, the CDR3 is TGTGCCAGCAGCTCAACTCGACTAGCTGAAACAACCGGGGAGCTGTTTTTT. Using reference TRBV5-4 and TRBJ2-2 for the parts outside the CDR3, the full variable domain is ETGVTQSPTHLIKTRGQQVTLRCSSQSGHNTVSWYQQALGQGPQFIFQYYREEENGRGNFPPRFSGLQFPNYSSELNVNALELDDSALYLCASSSTRLAETTGELFFGEGSRLTVL.

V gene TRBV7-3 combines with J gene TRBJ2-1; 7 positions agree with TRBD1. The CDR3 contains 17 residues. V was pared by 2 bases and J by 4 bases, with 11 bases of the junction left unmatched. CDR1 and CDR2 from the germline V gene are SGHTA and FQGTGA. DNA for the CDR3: TGTGCCAGCAGCTTAGGAAGACAGGGTGAAACTTACAATGAGCAGTTCTTC. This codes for CASSLGRQGETYNEQFF.

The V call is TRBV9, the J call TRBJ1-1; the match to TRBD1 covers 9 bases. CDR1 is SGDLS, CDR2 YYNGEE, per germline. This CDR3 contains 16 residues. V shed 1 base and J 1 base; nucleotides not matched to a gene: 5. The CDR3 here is CASSVTGGEGNTEAFF. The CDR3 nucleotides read TGTGCCAGCAGCGTAACAGGGGGCGAGGGGAACACTGAAGCTTTCTTT.

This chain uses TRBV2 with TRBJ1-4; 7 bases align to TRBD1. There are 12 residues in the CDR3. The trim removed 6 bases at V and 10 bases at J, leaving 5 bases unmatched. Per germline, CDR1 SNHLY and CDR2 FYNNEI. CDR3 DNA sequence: TGTGCCAGCAGGACCAACAGGGGAAAACTGTTTTTT. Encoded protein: CASRTNRGKLFF.

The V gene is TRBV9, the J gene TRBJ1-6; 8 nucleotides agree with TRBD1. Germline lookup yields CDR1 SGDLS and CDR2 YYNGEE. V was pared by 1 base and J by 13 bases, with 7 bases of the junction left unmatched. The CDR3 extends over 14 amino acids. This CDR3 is CASSVLTGASPLHF. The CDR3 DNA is TGTGCCAGCAGCGTATTGACAGGGGCTTCCCCCCTCCACTTT.

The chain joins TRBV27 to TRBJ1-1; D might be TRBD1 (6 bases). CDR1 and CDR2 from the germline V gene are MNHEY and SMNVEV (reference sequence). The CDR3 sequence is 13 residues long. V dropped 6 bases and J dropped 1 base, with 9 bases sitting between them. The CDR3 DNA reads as TGTGCCAGCAGACCGACAGGGAACACTGAAGCTTTCTTT. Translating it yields CASRPTGNTEAFF.

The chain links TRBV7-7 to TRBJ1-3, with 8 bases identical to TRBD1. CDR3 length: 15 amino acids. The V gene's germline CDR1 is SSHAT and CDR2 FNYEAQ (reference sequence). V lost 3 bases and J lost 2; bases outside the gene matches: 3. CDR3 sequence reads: CASSFDRGPGNTIYF. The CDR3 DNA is TGTGCCAGCAGCTTTGACAGGGGACCTGGAAACACCATATATTTT.

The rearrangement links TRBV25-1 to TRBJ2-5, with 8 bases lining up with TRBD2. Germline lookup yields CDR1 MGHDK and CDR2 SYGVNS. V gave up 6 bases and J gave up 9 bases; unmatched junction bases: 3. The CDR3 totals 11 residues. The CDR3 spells CASRFGGAQYF. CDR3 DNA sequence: TGTGCCAGCAGGTTCGGGGGGGCCCAGTACTTC.

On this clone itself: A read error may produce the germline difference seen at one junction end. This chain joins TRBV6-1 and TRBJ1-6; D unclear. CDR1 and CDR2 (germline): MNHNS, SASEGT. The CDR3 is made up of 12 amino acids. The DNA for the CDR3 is TGTGCCAGCACTGAATCACAGCCACCCCTCCACTTT. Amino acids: CASTESQPPLHF.